This TCR beta chain originates from a study of CD8 T cells in Susac syndrome. The RNA, about 0.45 to 1 ug, was put through reverse transcription using random hexamers. Coverage of TCR beta CDR3 amplification by immunoSEQ multiplex PCR extended to 54 Vbeta and 13 Jbeta. TCRdb ran MiXCR on the immunoSEQ multiplex PCR reads and lists one entry per CDR3 protein. The table includes 180,000 or so distinct CDR3 sequences, more than 90% detected once. This clonotype was found once. The CDR3 totals 14 residues. Trimming took 0 bases from V and 7 from J, leaving 8 bases between them. Germline loops: CDR1 SGDLS, CDR2 YYNGEE.

The receptor was derived from a human donor with multiple sclerosis. The sequenced material came from CD4+ T cells from PBMCs. The chain uses TRBV9 and TRBJ1-6; D is unclear. The CDR3 sequence: CASSVDVRNSPLHF. CDR3 nucleotides: TGTGCCAGCAGCGTAGACGTCCGAAATTCACCCCTCCACTTT.